This T cell receptor beta chain emerged from a study of liver allograft versus peripheral blood T cells. The overall study: What was compared were the T cell receptor repertoires in transplanted livers and those in the peripheral blood of recipients.

The CDR3 is made up of 11 amino acids. CDR1 is MNHNS, CDR2 SASEGT, per germline. V shed 2 bases and J shed 9 bases, with 7 bases lying between them. MiXCR, applied by TCRdb to the reads, yields one record per CDR3 protein. The repertoire holds about 11,000 distinct CDR3 sequences, with 20% to 25% as singletons. This clonotype has only a few counts. The clonotype was recovered from a human patient who had a liver transplant. Some T cells may possibly be graft donor cells. The chain is built from TRBV6-1 and TRBJ1-1; D uncertain. CDR3 coding DNA: TGTGCCAGCAGTGAACTGGGAAAAGCTTTCTTT. It is translated as CASSELGKAFF.